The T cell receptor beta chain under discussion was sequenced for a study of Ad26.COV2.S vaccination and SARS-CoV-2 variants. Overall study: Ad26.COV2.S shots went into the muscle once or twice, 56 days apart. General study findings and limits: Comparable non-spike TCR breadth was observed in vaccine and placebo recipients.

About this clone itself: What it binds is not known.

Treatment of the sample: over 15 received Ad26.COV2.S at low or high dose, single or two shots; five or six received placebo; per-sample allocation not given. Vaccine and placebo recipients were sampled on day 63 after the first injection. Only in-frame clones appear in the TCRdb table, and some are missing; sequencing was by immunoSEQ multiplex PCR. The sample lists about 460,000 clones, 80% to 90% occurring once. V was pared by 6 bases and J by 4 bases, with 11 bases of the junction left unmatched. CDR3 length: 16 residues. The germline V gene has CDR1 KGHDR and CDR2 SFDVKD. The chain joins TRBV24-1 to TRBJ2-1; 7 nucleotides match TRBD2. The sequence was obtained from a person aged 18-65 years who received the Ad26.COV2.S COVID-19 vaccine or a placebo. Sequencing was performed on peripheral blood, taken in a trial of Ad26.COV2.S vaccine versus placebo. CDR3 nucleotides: TGTGCCACCAGTCGAGCTGGACTAGGCACTTACAATGAGCAGTTCTTC. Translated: CATSRAGLGTYNEQFF.